This T cell receptor beta chain comes out of a study of blood T cell repertoires in COVID-19. Sequenced by immunoSEQ multiplex PCR; TCRdb stores in-frame clones only, minus some. The sample contains about 440,000 clones, around 88% of which appear only once. CDR3 length: 17 amino acids. This clone is a singleton in its sample. This chain connects TRBV21-1 to TRBJ1-2; the tabulated D call, TRBD1, remains unverified against the DNA. TRBV21-1 is noted as a pseudogene. Sample: peripheral blood. This clonotype was sampled from a woman between 50 and 59 years old with COVID-19, enrolled during active disease. The CDR3, as DNA: TGTGCCACCAACAGGAGGGACAGGGGGTCCCCTAACTATGGCTACACCTTC. Translation gives CATNRRDRGSPNYGYTF.